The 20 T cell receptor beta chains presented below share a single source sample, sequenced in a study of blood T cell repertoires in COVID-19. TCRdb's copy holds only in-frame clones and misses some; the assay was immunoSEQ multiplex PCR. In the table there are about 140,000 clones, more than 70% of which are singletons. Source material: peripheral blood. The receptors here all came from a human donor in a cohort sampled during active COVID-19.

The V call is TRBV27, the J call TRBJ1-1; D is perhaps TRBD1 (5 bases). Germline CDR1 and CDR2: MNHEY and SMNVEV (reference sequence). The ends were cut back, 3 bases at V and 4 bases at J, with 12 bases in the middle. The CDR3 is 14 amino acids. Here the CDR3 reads CASSFGGLVTEAFF. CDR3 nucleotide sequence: TGTGCCAGCAGTTTCGGGGGGTTGGTCACTGAAGCTTTCTTT.

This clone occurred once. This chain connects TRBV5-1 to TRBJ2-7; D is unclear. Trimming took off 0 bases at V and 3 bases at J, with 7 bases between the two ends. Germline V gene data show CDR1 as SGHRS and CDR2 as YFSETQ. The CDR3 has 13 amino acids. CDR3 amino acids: CASSLVTDYEQYF. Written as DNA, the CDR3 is TGCGCCAGCAGCTTGGTTACAGACTACGAGCAGTACTTC.

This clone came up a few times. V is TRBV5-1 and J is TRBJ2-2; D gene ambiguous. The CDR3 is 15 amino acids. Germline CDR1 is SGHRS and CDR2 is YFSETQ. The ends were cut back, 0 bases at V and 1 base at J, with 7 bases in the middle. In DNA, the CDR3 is TGCGCCAGCAGCTTGGAGTTCGGGAACACCGGGGAGCTGTTTTTT. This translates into CASSLEFGNTGELFF.

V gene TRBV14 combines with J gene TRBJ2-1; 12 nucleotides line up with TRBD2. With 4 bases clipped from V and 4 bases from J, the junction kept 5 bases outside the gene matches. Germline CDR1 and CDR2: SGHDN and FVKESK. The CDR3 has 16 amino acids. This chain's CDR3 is CASSRAGLAGYNEQFF. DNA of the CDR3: TGTGCCAGCAGCCGGGCTGGACTAGCGGGGTACAATGAGCAGTTCTTC.

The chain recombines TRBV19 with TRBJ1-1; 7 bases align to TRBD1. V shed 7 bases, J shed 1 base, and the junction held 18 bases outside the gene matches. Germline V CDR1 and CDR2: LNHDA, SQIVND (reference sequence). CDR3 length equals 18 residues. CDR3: CASTPLPFTGVENTEAFF. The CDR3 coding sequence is TGTGCCAGTACCCCCCTTCCCTTTACAGGGGTAGAGAACACTGAAGCTTTCTTT.

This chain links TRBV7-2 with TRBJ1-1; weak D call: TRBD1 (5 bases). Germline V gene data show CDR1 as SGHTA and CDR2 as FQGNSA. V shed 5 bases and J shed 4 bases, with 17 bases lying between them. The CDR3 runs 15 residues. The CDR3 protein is CASSLAGPLGTEAFF. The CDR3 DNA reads TGTGCCAGCAGCCTGGCGGGGCCCCTGGGCACTGAAGCTTTCTTT.

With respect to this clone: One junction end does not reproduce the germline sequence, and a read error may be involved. For the CDR3, the DNA is TGTGCTAGCAGCTTATTACGTTCTAAACTAGCCAAAAACATTCAGTACTTC. Protein product: CASSLLRSKLAKNIQYF. The J gene is TRBJ2-4, the V gene TRBV7-7; no clear D. Germline-derived CDR1 and CDR2 are SSHAT and FNYEAQ (reference sequence). This CDR3 region has 17 residues. The full variable domain, rest sourced from reference TRBV7-7 and TRBJ2-4, is GAGVSQSPRYKVTKRGQDVTLRCDPISSHATLYWYQQALGQGPEFLTYFNYEAQPDKSGLPSDRFSAERPEGSISTLTIQRTEQRDSAMYRCASSLLRSKLAKNIQYFGAGTRLSVL.

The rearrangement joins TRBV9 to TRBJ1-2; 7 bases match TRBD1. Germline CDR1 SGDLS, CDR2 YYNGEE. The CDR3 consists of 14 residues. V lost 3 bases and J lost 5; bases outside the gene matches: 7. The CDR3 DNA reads TGTGCCAGCAGCGCAGACAGGGCGGTTTATGGCTACACCTTC. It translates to CASSADRAVYGYTF.

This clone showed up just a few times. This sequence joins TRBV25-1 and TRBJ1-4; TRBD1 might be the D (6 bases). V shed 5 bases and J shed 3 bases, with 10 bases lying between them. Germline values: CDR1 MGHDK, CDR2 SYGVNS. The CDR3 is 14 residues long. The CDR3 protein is CASSQQGANEKLFF. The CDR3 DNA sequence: TGTGCCAGCAGTCAACAGGGAGCTAATGAAAAACTGTTTTTT.

CDR3 DNA: TGTGCCAGCAGCCCTAGGAGGGGGCGCGCCGGGGAGCTGTTTTTT. It specifies CASSPRRGRAGELFF. The chain links TRBV7-3 to TRBJ2-2; possibly TRBD1 for D (7 bases). The ends were cut back, 5 bases at V and 6 bases at J, with 16 bases in the middle. CDR3 length: 15 amino acids. Germline CDR1 reads SGHTA; CDR2 reads FQGTGA.

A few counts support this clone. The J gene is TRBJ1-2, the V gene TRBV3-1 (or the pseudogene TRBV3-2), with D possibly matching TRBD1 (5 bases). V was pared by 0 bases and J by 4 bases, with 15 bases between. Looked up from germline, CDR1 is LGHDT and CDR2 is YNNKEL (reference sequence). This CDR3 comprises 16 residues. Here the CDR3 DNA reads TGTGCCAGCAGCCAAGATTGGGCAGGGAAGAGCTATGGCTACACCTTC. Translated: CASSQDWAGKSYGYTF.

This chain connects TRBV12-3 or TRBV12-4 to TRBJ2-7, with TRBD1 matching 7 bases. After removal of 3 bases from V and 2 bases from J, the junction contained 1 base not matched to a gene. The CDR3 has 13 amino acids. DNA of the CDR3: TGTGCCAGCAGTTTCGGACAGGCCTACGAGCAGTACTTC. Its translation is CASSFGQAYEQYF.

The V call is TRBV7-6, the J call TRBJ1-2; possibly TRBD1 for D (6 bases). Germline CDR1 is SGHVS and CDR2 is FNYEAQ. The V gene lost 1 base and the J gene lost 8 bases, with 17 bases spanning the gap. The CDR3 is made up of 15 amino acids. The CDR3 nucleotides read TGTGCCAGCAGCTTAGACCCAGCAGGGGAACGGGGCTACACCTTC. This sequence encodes CASSLDPAGERGYTF. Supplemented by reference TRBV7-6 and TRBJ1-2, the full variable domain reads GAGVSQSPRYKVTKRGQDVALRCDPISGHVSLYWYRQALGQGPEFLTYFNYEAQQDKSGLPNDRFSAERPEGSISTLTIQRTEQRDSAMYRCASSLDPAGERGYTFGSGTRLTVV.

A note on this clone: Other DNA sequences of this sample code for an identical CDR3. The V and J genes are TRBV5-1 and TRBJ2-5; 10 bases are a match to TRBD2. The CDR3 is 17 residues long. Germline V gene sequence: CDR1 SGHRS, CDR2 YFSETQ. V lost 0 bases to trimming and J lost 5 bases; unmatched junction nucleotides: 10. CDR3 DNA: TGCGCCAGCAGCTTGGATCCCGCAGCGGGGGGGCGGGAGACCCAGTACTTC. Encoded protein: CASSLDPAAGGRETQYF.

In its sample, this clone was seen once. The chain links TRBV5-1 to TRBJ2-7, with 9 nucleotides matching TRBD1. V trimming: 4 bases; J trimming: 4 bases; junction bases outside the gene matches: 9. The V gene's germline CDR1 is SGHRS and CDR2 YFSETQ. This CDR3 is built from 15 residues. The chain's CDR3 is CASSRTGTGRYEQYF. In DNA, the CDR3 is TGCGCCAGCAGCCGTACCGGGACAGGGAGATACGAGCAGTACTTC.

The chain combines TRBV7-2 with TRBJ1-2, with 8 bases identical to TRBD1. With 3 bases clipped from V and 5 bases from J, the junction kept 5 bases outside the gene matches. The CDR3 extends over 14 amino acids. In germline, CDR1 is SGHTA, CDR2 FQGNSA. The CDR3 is CASSFGQGDYGYTF. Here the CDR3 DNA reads TGTGCCAGCAGCTTCGGACAGGGTGATTATGGCTACACCTTC.

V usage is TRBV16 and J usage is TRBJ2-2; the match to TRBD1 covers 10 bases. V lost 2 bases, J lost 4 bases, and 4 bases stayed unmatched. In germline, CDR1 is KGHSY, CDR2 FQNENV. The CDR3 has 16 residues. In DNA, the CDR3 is TGTGCCAGCAGCCAAATGACAGGGGGCGCCACCGGGGAGCTGTTTTTT. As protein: CASSQMTGGATGELFF. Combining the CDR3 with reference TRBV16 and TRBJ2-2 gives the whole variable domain GEEVAQTPKHLVRGEGQKAKLYCAPIKGHSYVFWYQQVLKNEFKFLISFQNENVFDETGMPKERFSAKCLPNSPCSLEIQATKLEDSAVYFCASSQMTGGATGELFFGEGSRLTVL.

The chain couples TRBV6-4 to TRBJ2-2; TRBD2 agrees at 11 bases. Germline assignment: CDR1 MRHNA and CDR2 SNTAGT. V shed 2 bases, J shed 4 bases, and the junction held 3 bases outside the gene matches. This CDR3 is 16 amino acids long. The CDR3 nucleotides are TGTGCCAGCAGTGACGGACTAGCGGGCGTCACCGGGGAGCTGTTTTTT. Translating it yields CASSDGLAGVTGELFF.

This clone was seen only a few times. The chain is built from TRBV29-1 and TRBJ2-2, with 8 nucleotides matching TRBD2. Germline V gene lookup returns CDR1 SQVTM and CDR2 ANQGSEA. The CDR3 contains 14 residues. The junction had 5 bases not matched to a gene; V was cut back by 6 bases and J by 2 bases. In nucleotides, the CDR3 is TGCAGCGTCGACGGGACTAGTAACACCGGGGAGCTGTTTTTT. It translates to CSVDGTSNTGELFF.

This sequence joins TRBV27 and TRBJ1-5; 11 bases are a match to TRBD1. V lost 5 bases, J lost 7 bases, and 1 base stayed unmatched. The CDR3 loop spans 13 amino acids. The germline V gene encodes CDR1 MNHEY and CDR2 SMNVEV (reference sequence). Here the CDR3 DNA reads TGTGCCAGCAGTGGACAGGGGGCGCAGCCCCAGCATTTT. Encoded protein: CASSGQGAQPQHF.